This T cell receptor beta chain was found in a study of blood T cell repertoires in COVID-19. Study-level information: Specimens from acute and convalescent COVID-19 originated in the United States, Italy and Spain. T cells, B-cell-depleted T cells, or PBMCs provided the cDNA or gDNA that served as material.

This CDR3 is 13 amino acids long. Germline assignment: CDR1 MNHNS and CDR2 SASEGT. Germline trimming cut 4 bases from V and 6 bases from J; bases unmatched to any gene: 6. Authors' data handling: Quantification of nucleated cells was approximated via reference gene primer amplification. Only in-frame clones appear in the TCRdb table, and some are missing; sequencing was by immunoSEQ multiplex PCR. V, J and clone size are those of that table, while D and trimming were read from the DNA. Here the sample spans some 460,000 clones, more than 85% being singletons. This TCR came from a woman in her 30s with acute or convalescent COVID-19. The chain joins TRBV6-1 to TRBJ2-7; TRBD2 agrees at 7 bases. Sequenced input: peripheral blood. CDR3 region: CASSASGASEQYF. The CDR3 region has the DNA TGTGCCAGCAGTGCGAGCGGGGCCTCCGAGCAGTACTTC.